This T cell receptor beta chain derives from a study of Graves' ophthalmopathy and Graves' hyperthyroidism. On the study more broadly: Peripheral blood collection took place at initial diagnosis, before any treatment.

Uncontrolled infections, pregnancy, lactation or other autoimmune diseases led to patient exclusion. PBMCs were density-gradient isolated from around 9.2 ml fresh blood. Germline values: CDR1 SQVTM, CDR2 ANQGSEA. V dropped 0 bases and J dropped 2 bases, with 8 bases sitting between them. The CDR3 consists of 14 residues. Amplification of TCR beta CDR3 regions used RNA transcripts. Following a first-round RT-PCR that used HTBI primers, a second-round multiplex PCR was carried out. Each CDR3 protein gets one entry after TCRdb re-called the multiplex PCR reads with MiXCR. Of 660,000 or so distinct CDR3 sequences listed, over 40% were seen once; the top ten hold over 2.5%.

This chain joins TRBV29-1 and TRBJ1-5, with D possibly matching TRBD1 (6 bases). Sequencing was done on a sample of peripheral blood. The TCR was taken from an adult man with Graves' ophthalmopathy. CDR3 nucleotide sequence: TGCAGCGTTGAAGATGCAGGGGGCAATCAGCCCCAGCATTTT. Translating it yields CSVEDAGGNQPQHF.